This passage covers 13 T cell receptor beta chains from one sample sequenced in a study of T cell clones after liver transplantation. Some clones are missing from TCRdb's copy, which holds only in-frame ones; the method was immunoSEQ multiplex PCR. In the table there are 49,000 or so clones, approximately 71% of which are singletons. Sequences were derived from CD4+ T cells from blood, sampled around 54 months after liver transplant. The receptors stem from a human patient who received a liver transplant. A share of the T cells may be of graft donor origin.

V gene TRBV18 combines with J gene TRBJ1-5, with a weak D call TRBD1 (5 bases). The germline V gene has CDR1 KGHSH and CDR2 LQKENI. CDR3 length equals 14 residues. The V gene lost 1 base and the J gene lost 7 bases, with 11 bases spanning the gap. The CDR3 DNA reads TGTGCCAGCTCACCACAGGGACGAAAACAGCCCCAGCATTTT. It is translated as CASSPQGRKQPQHF. The whole variable domain, filled in from reference TRBV18 and TRBJ1-5, reads NAGVMQNPRHLVRRRGQEARLRCSPMKGHSHVYWYRQLPEEGLKFMVYLQKENIIDESGMPKERFSAEFPKEGPSILRIQQVVRGDSAAYFCASSPQGRKQPQHFGDGTRLSIL.

This chain joins TRBV5-4 and TRBJ2-6; D may be TRBD1 (6 bases). CDR1 SGHNT and CDR2 YYREEE come from the germline V gene (reference sequence). The CDR3 is made up of 17 amino acids. Deletions cut 4 bases from V and 0 bases from J, with 14 bases between. This CDR3 reads CASSTGLLPSGANVLTF. Here the CDR3 DNA reads TGTGCCAGCAGCACAGGGTTGCTGCCCTCTGGGGCCAACGTCCTGACTTTC.

The chain combines TRBV4-2 with TRBJ2-6; no reliable D call. The length of the CDR3 is 16 residues. V shed 3 bases and J shed 0 bases, with 9 bases lying between them. The germline V gene encodes CDR1 LGHNA and CDR2 YNFKEQ. As DNA, the CDR3 is TGTGCCAGCAGCCAGTATCCCAGCTCTGGGGCCAACGTCCTGACTTTC. This sequence encodes CASSQYPSSGANVLTF.

As regards this clone: The sample contains more than one DNA sequence encoding this CDR3. This chain uses TRBV6-1 with TRBJ2-3; D is undetermined. Germline V lookup: CDR1 MNHNS, CDR2 SASEGT. V was clipped by 1 base and J by 6 bases, with 11 bases between them. The CDR3 has 14 amino acids. In DNA, the CDR3 is TGTGCCAGCAGTGAAGTGACACTAACCGATACGCAGTATTTT. Translation gives CASSEVTLTDTQYF.

The rearrangement links TRBV14 to TRBJ2-7; either TRBD1 or TRBD2 may fit D (6 bases each). CDR3 length equals 16 residues. Per the germline V gene, CDR1 is SGHDN and CDR2 is FVKESK. Trimming took off 0 bases at V and 1 base at J, with 13 bases between the two ends. The CDR3 DNA reads TGTGCCAGCAGCCAAGATCCGGGGGCCCAATCCTACGAGCAGTACTTC. As protein: CASSQDPGAQSYEQYF.

The V call is TRBV7-2, the J call TRBJ1-2; D unclear. The CDR3 contains 13 residues. CDR1 is SGHTA, CDR2 FQGNSA, per germline. The germline V and J ends were trimmed by 1 base and 2 bases, with 5 bases remaining between them. In nucleotides, the CDR3 is TGTGCCAGCAGCTTAGACGGGAACTATGGCTACACCTTC. It translates to CASSLDGNYGYTF.

This chain joins TRBV10-3 and TRBJ1-4, with TRBD1 as a possible D gene (5 bases). V lost 6 bases to trimming and J lost 3 bases, with 11 bases between them. Germline V gives CDR1 ENHRY, CDR2 SYGVKD. This CDR3 region has 14 residues. CDR3 sequence reads: CAIRRDGANEKLFF. The CDR3 DNA reads as TGTGCCATCAGGAGGGACGGTGCTAATGAAAAACTGTTTTTT.

The rearrangement uses TRBV2 and TRBJ2-1; D call uncertain. This CDR3 has 14 residues. Looked up from germline, CDR1 is SNHLY and CDR2 is FYNNEI. Trimming took off 7 bases at V and 0 bases at J, with 10 bases between the two ends. The CDR3 here is CASIPQASYNEQFF. The CDR3 coding sequence is TGTGCCAGCATCCCGCAGGCCTCCTACAATGAGCAGTTCTTC.

The chain recombines TRBV20-1 with TRBJ2-7; D is undetermined. CDR3 length: 8 residues. Looked up from germline, CDR1 is DFQATT and CDR2 is SNEGSKA (reference sequence). For the CDR3, the DNA is TGCCCAGCTGGGTGGGAGTACTTC. It yields the protein CPAGWEYF.

This sequence joins TRBV10-3 and TRBJ2-2; weak D call: TRBD1 (5 bases). The ends were cut back, 0 bases at V and 6 bases at J, with 11 bases in the middle. CDR3 length: 15 amino acids. Germline loops: CDR1 ENHRY, CDR2 SYGVKD. In DNA, the CDR3 is TGTGCCATCAGTGAGTCGACGGACACCGCCGGGGAGCTGTTTTTT. Translation gives CAISESTDTAGELFF.

The chain recombines TRBV7-2 with TRBJ1-4; 9 nucleotides match TRBD1. J gave up 6 bases and V 4 bases, and 3 bases lay outside the gene matches. Germline V gene sequence: CDR1 SGHTA, CDR2 FQGNSA. This CDR3 has 14 amino acids. CDR3 in DNA: TGTGCCAGCAGCTCGTGGGACAGGGATGAAAAACTGTTTTTT. The encoded protein is CASSSWDRDEKLFF.

V usage is TRBV30 and J usage is TRBJ2-6; TRBD1 aligns across 10 bases. Germline-derived CDR1 and CDR2 are GTSNPN and SVGIG (reference sequence). The J segment lost 2 bases and the V segment lost 2 bases, leaving 9 bases of the junction unmatched. There are 18 residues in the CDR3. The CDR3 reads CAWSNRDRGPPGANVLTF. Here the CDR3 DNA reads TGTGCCTGGAGTAACCGGGACAGGGGCCCCCCTGGGGCCAACGTCCTGACTTTC. Full variable domain (remainder filled in from reference TRBV30 and TRBJ2-6): SQTIHQWPATLVQPVGSPLSLECTVEGTSNPNLYWYRQAAGRGLQLLFYSVGIGQISSEVPQNLSASRPQDRQFILSSKKLLLSDSGFYLCAWSNRDRGPPGANVLTFGAGSRLTVL.

The gene calls are TRBV5-1 and TRBJ2-1; unclear D gene. The CDR3 totals 14 residues. The V end was cut by 0 bases, the J end by 5 bases, with 9 bases between. Per the germline V gene, CDR1 is SGHRS and CDR2 is YFSETQ. The CDR3 protein is CASSLDAADNEQFF. In DNA form, the CDR3 reads TGCGCCAGCAGCTTGGATGCAGCAGACAATGAGCAGTTCTTC. The full variable domain, in which reference TRBV5-1 and TRBJ2-1 provide the parts outside the CDR3, is KAGVTQTPRYLIKTRGQQVTLSCSPISGHRSVSWYQQTPGQGLQFLFEYFSETQRNKGNFPGRFSGRQFSNSRSEMNVSTLELGDSALYLCASSLDAADNEQFFGPGTRLTVL.